The source of this T cell receptor beta chain is a study of T cell repertoires in cytomegalovirus infection. General study points: Predominance within the ex vivo response was attributable to HLA-C-restricted CMV-specific TCR beta clonotypes.

TCRdb reanalysed the reads using MiXCR and keeps one entry per CDR3 protein. Here the sample spans around 450,000 distinct CDR3 sequences, approximately 33% being singletons. The germline V and J ends were trimmed by 4 bases and 7 bases, with 14 bases remaining between them. Germline V lookup: CDR1 SQVTM, CDR2 ANQGSEA. The CDR3 runs 12 residues. This clonotype was counted a few times. Its antigen is unknown. The rearrangement joins TRBV29-1 to TRBJ2-7; no firm D call. This TCR derives from a human donor in good health (CMV status not recorded). Some clones in this sample may be carry-over from other donors' samples. The sequencing sample was made of PBMCs. The CDR3 nucleotides read TGCAGCGTTGCACAAGCCTTGAGGGAGCAGTACTTC. Protein product: CSVAQALREQYF.